This TCR beta chain comes out of a study of shared clonotypes between healthy human individuals (dated by TCRdb to 2018 to 2020). Looking at the study overall: Two women and a few men aged 18 to 49 years were included in the cohort. For each donor, CD4 naive and CD4 memory were each run on three plates, CD8 naive on two plates, and CD8 memory on one plate. Blood TCR repertoires of five healthy adults were deeply sequenced to estimate repertoire size and the extent of clonotype sharing between individuals. To increase sequencing depth and limit assay-specific biases, TCR repertoire library preparation and sequencing were carried out by different laboratories using diverse techniques. Leukapheresis yielded between about 0.9 and 10 billion PBMCs per donor.

Paper-wide results and their limitations: Sampling was restricted to blood, and TCR repertoires in tissue are likely to differ from TCR repertoires in blood. Even with the large sequencing depth, rarefaction of the sorted-subset datasets indicated that sequencing was incomplete. Clonotypes shared by all four sorted-subset donors showed higher generation probabilities than non-shared clonotypes. Approximately 5% of naive CD4, 3.5% of naive CD8, roughly 2.4% of memory CD4, and about 0.4% of memory CD8 clonotypes were shared across a handful of donors. Based on pairwise subsampling, the degree of clonotype sharing among donors was expected to be affected by sequencing depth. Naive subsets generally had larger estimated clonotype richness than memory subsets did. Because the study included a small number of donors, the genetic and exposure-history diversity represented was limited.

Healthy HIV-negative adults with no recently reported acute infections or vaccinations were included as donors. Only Caucasian adults living in Nashville, Tennessee, USA were represented among the donors. CD4+ T cells were enriched through magnetic negative selection, after which naive cells were positively selected on CD45RA and the remaining negative fraction served as the memory subset. Blood was obtained by leukapheresis, after which PBMCs were separated by Ficoll-Histopaque density gradient centrifugation and cryopreserved in liquid nitrogen vapor phase. Analytical flow cytometry was used to check the purity and quantity of each magnetically sorted T cell population. Each sorted fraction had its genomic DNA isolated and then quantified by UV absorbance on a Nanodrop 2000c. Using the deep immunoSEQ assay, multiplex PCR amplified TCR CDR3 regions from genomic DNA. Genomic DNA extracted from each cell subset was distributed evenly over all wells of several immunoSEQ 96-well plates, and each plate served as one replicate. Each replicate PCR for sorted subsets received approximately 200 ng genomic DNA, equal to 30,000 or so T cell genomes. Purified libraries were quantified with a Qubit 3.0 fluorometer, sized on a Bioanalyzer 2100, and re-quantified with the KAPA Library Quantification kit. Each immunoSEQ 96-well plate was sequenced on its own single-read 150-cycle Illumina NextSeq 550 flow cell. Per the original workflow: Because the immunoSEQ output held only junctional sequences and lacked quality scores, the filtering could not match the filtering applied to full-length reads. Sequences were annotated with PyIR, a Python wrapper for IgBLAST v1.9, and V/J genes and CDR3 were assigned using IMGT germline references. Reads with weak V/J assignments (E-value above 1e-6), missing CDR3, stop codons, out-of-frame junctions, or ambiguous translated residues were removed. V3J clonotypes were defined as sequences sharing an identical inferred V gene, J gene, and CDR3 amino acid sequence. Percentage overlap between repertoires was computed as shared unique clonotypes divided by the size of the smaller repertoire. Richness of each repertoire was evaluated using RTK rarefaction, the Chao1 estimator, and Recon v2.1 estimates of unobserved clonotypes. OLGA was used to compute generation probabilities for all TCRbeta clonotypes that the gDNA method yielded from several donors. TCRdb carries this immuneACCESS record with in-frame sequences only. Its versions omit some clonotypes, under half of them owing to an unresolved V gene in the studies checked, with the rest unexplained. The D gene and trimming were derived from the DNA, and the V and J assignments and clone size from that table. In all, the sample holds 2,500,000 or so clones, and roughly 93% of those were seen once. Clones ranked in the top ten supply 0.36% of the sample.

This clone occurred once. Its recognized antigen is unknown. No base quality values were provided; no much bigger clone lies one nucleotide off. The sample comprised naive CD4+ T cells from PBMCs. According to the study, the label for this sample's cell subset or site signals: CD45RA+ positively selected. The sequence was obtained from a man in his late teens or twenties in good health. Some clones in this sample may be carry-over from other donors' samples.

The nucleotide sequence is given as TGTGCCAGCAGTGAAAGACAGGGGGTTTACGATACGCAGTATTTT. This encodes CASSERQGVYDTQYF. The chain is encoded by TRBV2 joined to TRBJ2-3; TRBD1 agrees with 9 junctional bases. The cysteine opens and the phenylalanine closes a CDR3 of 15 amino acids. The only DNA kept is the CDR3, 45 bases in frame from the first base. Trimming accounts for 2 bases at V and 6 bases at J, while the number of junction bases matched to no gene is 6. The germline V gene gives CDR1 as SNHLY and CDR2 as FYNNEI.